A single sample gave rise to the 3 T cell receptor beta chains below, sequenced in a study of control samples from healthy donors and cancer patients. Data came from immunoSEQ multiplex PCR; TCRdb stores just in-frame clones and leaves some out. The repertoire has approximately 110,000 clones, around 89% of them found once; the top ten carry roughly a sixth. Source material: blood. These receptors were collected from a woman aged 45-60 years in good health.

This clone is a singleton in its sample. The CDR3 sequence is CASFYNKGGGGYTF. DNA of the CDR3: TGTGCCAGTTTCTACAACAAAGGGGGCGGCGGCTACACCTTC. J is TRBJ1-2 and V is TRBV19; 7 bases align to TRBD1. The germline V gene encodes CDR1 LNHDA and CDR2 SQIVND (reference sequence). The CDR3 spans 14 residues. J gave up 8 bases and V 8 bases, and 14 bases lay outside the gene matches.

This clone was counted a few times. V is TRBV2 and J is TRBJ2-2; unclear D gene. The CDR3 extends over 13 amino acids. The V end was cut by 2 bases, the J end by 1 base, with 2 bases between. Per the germline V gene, CDR1 is SNHLY and CDR2 is FYNNEI. The chain's CDR3 is CASSEQNTGELFF. CDR3 in DNA: TGTGCCAGCAGTGAACAGAACACCGGGGAGCTGTTTTTT.

This chain connects TRBV11-3 to TRBJ2-3; TRBD1 might be the D (6 bases). Trimming removed 3 bases at V and 2 bases at J, with 9 bases between. The CDR3 loop spans 14 amino acids. CDR1 is SGHNT, CDR2 YENEEA, per germline. This CDR3 is CASSFGQPTDTQYF. CDR3 coding DNA: TGTGCCAGCAGCTTCGGACAGCCCACAGATACGCAGTATTTT. The full variable domain, in which reference TRBV11-3 and TRBJ2-3 provide the parts outside the CDR3, is EAGVVQSPRYKIIEKKQPVAFWCNPISGHNTLYWYLQNLGQGPELLIRYENEEAVDDSQLPKDRFSAERLKGVDSTLKIQPAELGDSAVYLCASSFGQPTDTQYFGPGTRLTVL.